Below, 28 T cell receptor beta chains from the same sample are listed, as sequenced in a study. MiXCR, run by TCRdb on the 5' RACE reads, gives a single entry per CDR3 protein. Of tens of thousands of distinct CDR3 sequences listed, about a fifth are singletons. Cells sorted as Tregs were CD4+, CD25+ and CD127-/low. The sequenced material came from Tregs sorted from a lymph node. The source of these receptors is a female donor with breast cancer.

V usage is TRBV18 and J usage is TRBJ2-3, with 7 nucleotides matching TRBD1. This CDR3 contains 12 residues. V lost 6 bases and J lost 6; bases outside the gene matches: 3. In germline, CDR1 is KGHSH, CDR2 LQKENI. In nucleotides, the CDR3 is TGTGCCAGCTCGCAACAGGGGGATACGCAGTATTTT. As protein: CASSQQGDTQYF.

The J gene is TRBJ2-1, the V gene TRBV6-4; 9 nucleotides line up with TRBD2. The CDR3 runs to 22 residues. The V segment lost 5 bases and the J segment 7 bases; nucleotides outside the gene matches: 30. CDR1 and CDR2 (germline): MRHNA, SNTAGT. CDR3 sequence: CASSLSEREDSFPRLRLNEQFF. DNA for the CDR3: TGTGCCAGCAGTCTATCTGAGCGGGAGGACTCTTTCCCCCGACTACGACTTAATGAGCAGTTCTTC.

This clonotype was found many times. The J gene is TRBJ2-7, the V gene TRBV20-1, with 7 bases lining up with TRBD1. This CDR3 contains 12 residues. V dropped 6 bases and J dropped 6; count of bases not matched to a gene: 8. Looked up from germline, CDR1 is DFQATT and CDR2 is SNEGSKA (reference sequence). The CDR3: CSADTGVGEQYF. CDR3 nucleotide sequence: TGCAGTGCGGACACAGGGGTGGGCGAGCAGTACTTC.

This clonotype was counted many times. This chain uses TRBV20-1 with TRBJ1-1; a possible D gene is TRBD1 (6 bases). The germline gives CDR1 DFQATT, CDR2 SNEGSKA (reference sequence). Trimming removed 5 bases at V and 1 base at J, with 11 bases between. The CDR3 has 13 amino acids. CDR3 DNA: TGCAGTGCTGCGGGACACTCGAACACTGAAGCTTTCTTT. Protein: CSAAGHSNTEAFF.

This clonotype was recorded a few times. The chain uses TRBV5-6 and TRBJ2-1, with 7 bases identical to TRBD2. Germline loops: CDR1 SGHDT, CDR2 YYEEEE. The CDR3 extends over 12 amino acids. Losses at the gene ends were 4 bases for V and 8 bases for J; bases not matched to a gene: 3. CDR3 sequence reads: CASSRLADEQFF. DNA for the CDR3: TGTGCCAGCAGCCGACTAGCCGATGAGCAGTTCTTC. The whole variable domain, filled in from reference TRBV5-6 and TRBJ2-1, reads DAGVTQSPTHLIKTRGQQVTLRCSPKSGHDTVSWYQQALGQGPQFIFQYYEEEERQRGNFPDRFSGHQFPNYSSELNVNALLLGDSALYLCASSRLADEQFFGPGTRLTVL.

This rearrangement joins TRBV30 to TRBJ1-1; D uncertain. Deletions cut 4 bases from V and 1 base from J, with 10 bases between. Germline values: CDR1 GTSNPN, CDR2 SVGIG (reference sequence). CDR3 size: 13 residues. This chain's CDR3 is CAWNWLPNTEAFF. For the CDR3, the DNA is TGTGCCTGGAATTGGCTGCCGAACACTGAAGCTTTCTTT.

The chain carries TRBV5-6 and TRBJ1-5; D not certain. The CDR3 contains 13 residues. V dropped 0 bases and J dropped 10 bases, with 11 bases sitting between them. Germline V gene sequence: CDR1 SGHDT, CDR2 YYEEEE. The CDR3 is CASSLAGKGPQHF. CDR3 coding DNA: TGTGCCAGCAGCTTGGCCGGGAAGGGACCCCAGCATTTT.

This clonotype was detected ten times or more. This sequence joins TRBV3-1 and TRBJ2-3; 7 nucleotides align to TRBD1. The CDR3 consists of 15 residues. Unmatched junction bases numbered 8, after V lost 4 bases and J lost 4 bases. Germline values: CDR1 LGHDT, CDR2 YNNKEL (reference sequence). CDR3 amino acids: CASSLTGVFADTQYF. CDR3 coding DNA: TGTGCCAGCAGCCTTACAGGGGTGTTTGCAGATACGCAGTATTTT.

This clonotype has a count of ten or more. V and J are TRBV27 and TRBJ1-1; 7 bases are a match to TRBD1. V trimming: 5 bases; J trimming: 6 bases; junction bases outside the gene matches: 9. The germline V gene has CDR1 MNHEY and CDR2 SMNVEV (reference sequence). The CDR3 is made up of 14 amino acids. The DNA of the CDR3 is TGTGCCAGCAGTGCAGGGGGGACTGAATCTGAAGCTTTCTTT. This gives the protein CASSAGGTESEAFF.

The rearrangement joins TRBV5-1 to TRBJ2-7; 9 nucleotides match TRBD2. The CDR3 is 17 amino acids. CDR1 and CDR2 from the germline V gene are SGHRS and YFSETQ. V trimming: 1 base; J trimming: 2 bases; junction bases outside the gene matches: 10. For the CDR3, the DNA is TGCGCCAGCAGCTTGTATGCGGGAGGGCCGGGGCCCTACGAGCAGTACTTC. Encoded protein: CASSLYAGGPGPYEQYF.

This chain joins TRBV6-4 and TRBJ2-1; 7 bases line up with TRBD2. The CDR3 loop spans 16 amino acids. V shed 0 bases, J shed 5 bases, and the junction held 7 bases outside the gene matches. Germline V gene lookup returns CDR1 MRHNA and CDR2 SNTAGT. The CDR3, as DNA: TGTGCCAGCAGTGACTCGGCGGGGGACGGAGACAATGAGCAGTTCTTC. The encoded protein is CASSDSAGDGDNEQFF.

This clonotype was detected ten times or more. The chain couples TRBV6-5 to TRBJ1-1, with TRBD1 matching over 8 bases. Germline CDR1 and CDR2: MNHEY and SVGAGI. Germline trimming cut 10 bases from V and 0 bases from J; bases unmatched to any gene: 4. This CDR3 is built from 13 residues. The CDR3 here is CATHRGMNTEAFF. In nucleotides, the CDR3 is TGTGCCACGCACAGGGGGATGAACACTGAAGCTTTCTTT.

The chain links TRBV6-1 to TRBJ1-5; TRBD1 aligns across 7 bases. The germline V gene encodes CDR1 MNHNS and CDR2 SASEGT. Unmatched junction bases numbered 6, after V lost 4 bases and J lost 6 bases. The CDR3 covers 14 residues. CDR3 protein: CASSVQGESQPQHF. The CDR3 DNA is TGTGCCAGCAGTGTCCAGGGGGAGAGTCAGCCCCAGCATTTT.

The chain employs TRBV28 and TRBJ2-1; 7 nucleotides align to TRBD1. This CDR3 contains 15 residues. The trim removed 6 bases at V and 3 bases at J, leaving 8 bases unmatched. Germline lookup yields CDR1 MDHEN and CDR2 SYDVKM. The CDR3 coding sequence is TGTGCCAGCAGCTTAAGACAGGGCTTCTACAATGAGCAGTTCTTC. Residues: CASSLRQGFYNEQFF. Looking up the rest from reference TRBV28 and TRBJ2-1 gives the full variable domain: DVKVTQSSRYLVKRTGEKVFLECVQDMDHENMFWYRQDPGLGLRLIYFSYDVKMKEKGDIPEGYSVSREKKERFSLILESASTNQTSMYLCASSLRQGFYNEQFFGPGTRLTVL.

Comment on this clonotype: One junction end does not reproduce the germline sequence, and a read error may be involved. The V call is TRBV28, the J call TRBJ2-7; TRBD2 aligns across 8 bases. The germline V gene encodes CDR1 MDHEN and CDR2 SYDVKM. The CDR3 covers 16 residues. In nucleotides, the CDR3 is TGTGCCAGCGGTTTCGGGGGACTAGTAGGCACCTACGAGCAGTACTTC. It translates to CASGFGGLVGTYEQYF.

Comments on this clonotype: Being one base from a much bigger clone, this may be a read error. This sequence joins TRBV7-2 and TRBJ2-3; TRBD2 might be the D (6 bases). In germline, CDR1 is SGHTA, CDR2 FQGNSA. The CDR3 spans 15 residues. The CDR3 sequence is CASNLVAANTDTQYF. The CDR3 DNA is TGTGCCAGCAACTTAGTAGCGGCAAACACAGATACGCAGTATTTT.

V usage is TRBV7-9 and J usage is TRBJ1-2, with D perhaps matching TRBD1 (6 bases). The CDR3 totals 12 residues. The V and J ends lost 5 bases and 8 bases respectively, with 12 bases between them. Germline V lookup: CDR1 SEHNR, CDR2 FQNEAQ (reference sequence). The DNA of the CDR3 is TGTGCCAGCAGCCCCAGGACAGAAGGCTACACCTTC. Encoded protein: CASSPRTEGYTF.

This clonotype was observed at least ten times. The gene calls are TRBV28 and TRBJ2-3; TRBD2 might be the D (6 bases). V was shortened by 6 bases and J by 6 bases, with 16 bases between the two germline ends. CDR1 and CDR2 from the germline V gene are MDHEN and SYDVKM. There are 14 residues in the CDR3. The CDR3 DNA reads TGTGCCAGCAGCCCTTGGAGGGTGGGGGATACGCAGTATTTT. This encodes CASSPWRVGDTQYF.

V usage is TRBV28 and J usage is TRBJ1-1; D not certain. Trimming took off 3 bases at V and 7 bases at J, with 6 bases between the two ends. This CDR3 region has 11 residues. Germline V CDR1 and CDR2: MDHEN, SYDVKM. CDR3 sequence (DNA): TGTGCCAGCAGTTTTAATATTGAAGCTTTCTTT. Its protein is CASSFNIEAFF.

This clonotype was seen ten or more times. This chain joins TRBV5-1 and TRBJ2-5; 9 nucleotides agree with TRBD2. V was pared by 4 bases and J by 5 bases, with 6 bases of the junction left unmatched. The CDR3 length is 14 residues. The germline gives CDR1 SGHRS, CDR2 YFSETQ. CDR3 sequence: CASSLSGSRETQYF. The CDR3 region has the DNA TGCGCCAGCAGCCTTAGCGGGAGTAGGGAGACCCAGTACTTC.

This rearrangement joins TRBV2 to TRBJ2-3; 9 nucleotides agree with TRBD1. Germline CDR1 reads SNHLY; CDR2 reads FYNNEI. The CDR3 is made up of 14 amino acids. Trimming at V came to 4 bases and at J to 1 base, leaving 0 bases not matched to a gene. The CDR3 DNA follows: TGTGCCAGCAGTGGGACAGGGGGCACAGATACGCAGTATTTT. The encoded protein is CASSGTGGTDTQYF.

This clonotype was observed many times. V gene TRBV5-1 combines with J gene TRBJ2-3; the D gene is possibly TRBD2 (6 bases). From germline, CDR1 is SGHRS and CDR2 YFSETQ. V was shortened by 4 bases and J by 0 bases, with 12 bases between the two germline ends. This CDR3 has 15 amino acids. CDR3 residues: CASSTRDSSTDTQYF. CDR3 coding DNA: TGCGCCAGCAGCACGCGGGACTCTAGCACAGATACGCAGTATTTT.

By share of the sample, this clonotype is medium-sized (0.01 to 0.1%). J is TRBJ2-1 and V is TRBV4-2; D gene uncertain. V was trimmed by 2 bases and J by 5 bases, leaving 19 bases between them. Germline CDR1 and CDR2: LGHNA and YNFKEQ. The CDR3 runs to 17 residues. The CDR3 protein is CASSQLDMLRNDNEQFF. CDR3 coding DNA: TGTGCCAGCAGCCAACTGGATATGTTAAGGAACGACAATGAGCAGTTCTTC.

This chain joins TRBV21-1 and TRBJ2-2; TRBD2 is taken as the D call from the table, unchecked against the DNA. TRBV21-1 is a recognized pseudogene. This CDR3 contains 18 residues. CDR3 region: CASSKGELAESFTGELFF. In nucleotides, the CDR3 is TGTGCCAGCAGCAAAGGGGAGCTAGCGGAATCTTTCACCGGGGAGCTGTTTTTT.

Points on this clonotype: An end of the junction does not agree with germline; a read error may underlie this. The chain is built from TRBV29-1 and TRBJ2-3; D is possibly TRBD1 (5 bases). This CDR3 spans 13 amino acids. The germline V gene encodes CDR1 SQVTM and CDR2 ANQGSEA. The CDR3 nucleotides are TGCAGCGCCAGGATCTTGGACACAGATACGCTGTATTTT. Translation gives CSARILDTDTLYF.

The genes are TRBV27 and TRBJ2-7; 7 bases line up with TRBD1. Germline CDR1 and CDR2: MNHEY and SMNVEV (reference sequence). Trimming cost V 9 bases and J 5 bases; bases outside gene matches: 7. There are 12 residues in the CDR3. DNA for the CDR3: TGTGCCAGGACAGGGCTACGGGACGAGCAGTACTTC. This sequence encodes CARTGLRDEQYF.

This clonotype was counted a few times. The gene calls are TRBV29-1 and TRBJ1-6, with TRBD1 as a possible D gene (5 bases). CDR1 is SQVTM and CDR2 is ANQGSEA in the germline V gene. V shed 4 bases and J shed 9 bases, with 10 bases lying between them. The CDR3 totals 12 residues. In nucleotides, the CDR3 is TGCAGCGTTGCGGAGGGGTCTTCACCCCTCCACTTT. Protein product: CSVAEGSSPLHF.

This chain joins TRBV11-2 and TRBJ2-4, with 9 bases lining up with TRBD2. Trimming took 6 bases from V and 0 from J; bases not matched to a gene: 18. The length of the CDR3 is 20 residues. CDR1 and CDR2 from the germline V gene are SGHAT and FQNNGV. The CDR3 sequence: CASRTSKGLAGDLAKNIQYF. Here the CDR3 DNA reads TGTGCCAGCAGGACCTCCAAAGGATTAGCGGGGGATCTAGCCAAAAACATTCAGTACTTC.